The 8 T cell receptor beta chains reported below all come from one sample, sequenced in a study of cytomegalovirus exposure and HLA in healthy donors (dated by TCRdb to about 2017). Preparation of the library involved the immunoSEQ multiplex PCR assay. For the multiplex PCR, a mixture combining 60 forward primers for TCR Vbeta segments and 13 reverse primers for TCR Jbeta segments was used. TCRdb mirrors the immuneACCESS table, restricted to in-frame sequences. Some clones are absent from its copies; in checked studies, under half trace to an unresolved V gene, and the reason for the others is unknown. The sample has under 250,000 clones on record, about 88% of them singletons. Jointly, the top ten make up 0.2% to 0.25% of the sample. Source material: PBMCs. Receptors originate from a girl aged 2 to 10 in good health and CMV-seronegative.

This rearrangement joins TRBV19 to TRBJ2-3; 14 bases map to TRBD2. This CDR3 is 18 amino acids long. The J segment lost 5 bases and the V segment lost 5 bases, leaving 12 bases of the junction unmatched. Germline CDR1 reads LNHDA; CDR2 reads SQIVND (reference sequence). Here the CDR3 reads CASSSGTSGGRARDTQYF. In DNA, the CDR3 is TGTGCCAGTAGTTCCGGGACTAGCGGGGGCCGAGCCAGAGATACGCAGTATTTT.

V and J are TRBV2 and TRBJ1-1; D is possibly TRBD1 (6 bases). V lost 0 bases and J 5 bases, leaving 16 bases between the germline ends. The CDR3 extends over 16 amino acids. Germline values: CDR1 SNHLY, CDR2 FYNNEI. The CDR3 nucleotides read TGTGCCAGCAGTGAAGCTGGAAAGGGGGTCGGGACTGAAGCTTTCTTT. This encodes CASSEAGKGVGTEAFF.

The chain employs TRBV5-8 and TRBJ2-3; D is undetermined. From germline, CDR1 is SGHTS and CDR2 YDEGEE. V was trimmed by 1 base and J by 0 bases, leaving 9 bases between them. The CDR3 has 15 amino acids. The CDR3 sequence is CASSLLLSSTDTQYF. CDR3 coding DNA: TGTGCCAGCAGCTTGTTGCTAAGCAGCACAGATACGCAGTATTTT.

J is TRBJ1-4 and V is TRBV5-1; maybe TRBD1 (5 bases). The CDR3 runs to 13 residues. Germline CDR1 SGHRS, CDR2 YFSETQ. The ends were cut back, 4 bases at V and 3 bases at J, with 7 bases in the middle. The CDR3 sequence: CASSPGPNEKLFF. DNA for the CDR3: TGCGCCAGCAGCCCAGGGCCTAATGAAAAACTGTTTTTT.

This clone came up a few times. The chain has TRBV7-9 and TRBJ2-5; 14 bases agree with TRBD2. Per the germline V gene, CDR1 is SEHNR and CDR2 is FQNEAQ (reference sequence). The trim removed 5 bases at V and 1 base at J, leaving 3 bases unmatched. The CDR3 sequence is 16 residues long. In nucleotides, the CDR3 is TGTGCCAGCAGCCCGGGACTAGCGGGGGCCCAAGAGACCCAGTACTTC. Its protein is CASSPGLAGAQETQYF.

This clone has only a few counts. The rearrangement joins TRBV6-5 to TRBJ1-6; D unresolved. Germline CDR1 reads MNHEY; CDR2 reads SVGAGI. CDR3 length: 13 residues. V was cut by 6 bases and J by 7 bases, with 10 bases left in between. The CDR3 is CASRWTANSPLHF. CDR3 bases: TGTGCCAGCAGATGGACTGCAAATTCACCCCTCCACTTT.

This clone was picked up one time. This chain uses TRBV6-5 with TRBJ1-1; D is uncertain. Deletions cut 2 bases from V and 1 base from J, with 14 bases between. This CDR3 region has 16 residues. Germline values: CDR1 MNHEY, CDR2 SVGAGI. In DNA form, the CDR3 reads TGTGCCAGCAGTTACCCTTCTAGCGAATGGAACACTGAAGCTTTCTTT. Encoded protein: CASSYPSSEWNTEAFF.

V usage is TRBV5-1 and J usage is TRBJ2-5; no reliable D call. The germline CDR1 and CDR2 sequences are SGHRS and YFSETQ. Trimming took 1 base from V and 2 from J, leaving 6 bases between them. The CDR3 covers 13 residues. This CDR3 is CASSLTQQETQYF. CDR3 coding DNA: TGCGCCAGCAGCTTGACTCAACAAGAGACCCAGTACTTC.